This T cell receptor beta chain was sequenced during a study of T-cell reconstitution after alpha-beta-depleted transplantation in children. It was with unique molecular identifiers that the TCRbeta library was prepared. TCRdb processed the PCR reads anew with MiXCR; each CDR3 protein has one entry. The sample includes 17,000 or so distinct CDR3 sequences, around 12% of them seen just once. This clonotype has more than one count but fewer than ten. The V segment lost 6 bases and the J segment 6 bases; nucleotides outside the gene matches: 20. Germline V gene data show CDR1 as SQVTM and CDR2 as ANQGSEA. This CDR3 is built from 17 residues.

V is TRBV29-1 and J is TRBJ2-7; TRBD1 matches 10 bases. This receptor was taken from a boy under two years old who had a stem cell transplant for Wiskott-Aldrich syndrome, so the T cells may come from the graft donor. The source was PBMCs, mostly from graft donor cells, collected 180 days after TCRalphabeta/CD19-depleted stem cell transplant. CDR3: CSVITGTGVGGFGEQYF. The CDR3 nucleotides read TGCAGCGTGATAACCGGGACAGGGGTTGGGGGTTTCGGCGAGCAGTACTTC.